What follows are 29 T cell receptor beta chains derived from one specimen sequenced in a study of blood T cell repertoires in COVID-19. The data were produced by immunoSEQ multiplex PCR, yet TCRdb's version contains in-frame clones alone and is incomplete. The data hold around 380,000 clones, with around 87% observed a single time. The material sequenced was PBMCs or T cells enriched from blood (not recorded which). All receptors derive from a man aged 25-40 years who had recovered from COVID-19.

The rearrangement links TRBV7-9 to TRBJ2-1, with 15 bases identical to TRBD2. The CDR3 runs 18 residues. The germline CDR1 and CDR2 sequences are SEHNR and FQNEAQ (reference sequence). V was pared by 5 bases and J by 8 bases, with 13 bases of the junction left unmatched. CDR3 sequence (DNA): TGTGCCAGCAGCCCGCTCCGGGGACTAGCGGGGGGCGGGGATGAGCAGTTCTTC. This gives the protein CASSPLRGLAGGGDEQFF.

This clone was recorded a few times. This chain connects TRBV5-4 to TRBJ2-7; D ambiguous. V gave up 1 base and J gave up 2 bases, with 10 bases separating them. Germline CDR1 and CDR2: SGHNT and YYREEE (reference sequence). The CDR3 contains 14 residues. The CDR3 nucleotides read TGTGCCAGCAGCTTGTATGCAGGTACCTACGAGCAGTACTTC. Translating gives CASSLYAGTYEQYF.

The gene calls are TRBV3-1 (or the pseudogene TRBV3-2) and TRBJ1-2; 9 bases fit TRBD1. The CDR3 is 14 amino acids. CDR1 and CDR2 from the germline V gene are LGHDT and YNNKEL (reference sequence). V shed 4 bases and J 8 bases; nucleotides not matched to a gene: 8. Here the CDR3 reads CASSRLNRGLGYTF. CDR3 DNA sequence: TGTGCCAGCAGCCGATTAAACAGGGGGCTCGGCTACACCTTC.

The chain recombines TRBV30 with TRBJ1-5; 8 bases map to TRBD1. This CDR3 is built from 14 residues. V was clipped by 1 base and J by 6 bases; unmatched bases: 5. Per germline, CDR1 GTSNPN and CDR2 SVGIG (reference sequence). The CDR3 sequence is CAWSEGQGTQPQHF. Here the CDR3 DNA reads TGTGCCTGGAGTGAAGGACAGGGAACTCAGCCCCAGCATTTT.

The chain carries TRBV7-8 and TRBJ2-2, with 10 bases matching TRBD2. The ends lost 5 bases at V and 1 base at J; junction bases unmatched: 4. Germline V gene lookup returns CDR1 SGHVS and CDR2 FQNEAQ. The CDR3 contains 16 residues. CDR3 in amino acids: CASSILAGMNTGELFF. CDR3 nucleotides: TGTGCCAGCAGCATACTAGCGGGGATGAACACCGGGGAGCTGTTTTTT. Filled out from reference TRBV7-8 and TRBJ2-2, the complete variable domain reads GAGVSQSPRYKVAKRGQDVALRCDPISGHVSLFWYQQALGQGPEFLTYFQNEAQLDKSGLPSDRFFAERPEGSVSTLKIQRTQQEDSAVYLCASSILAGMNTGELFFGEGSRLTVL.

This chain uses TRBV30 with TRBJ2-3; 9 nucleotides match TRBD1. This CDR3 region has 14 residues. Losses at the gene ends were 2 bases for V and 3 bases for J; bases not matched to a gene: 3. Per germline, CDR1 GTSNPN and CDR2 SVGIG (reference sequence). CDR3 sequence: CAWSLGQGTDTQYF. The CDR3 DNA reads as TGTGCCTGGAGTCTCGGACAGGGGACAGATACGCAGTATTTT.

The V gene is TRBV29-1, the J gene TRBJ1-1; 7 nucleotides agree with TRBD1. CDR1 and CDR2 (germline): SQVTM, ANQGSEA. The CDR3 consists of 13 residues. CDR3 sequence: CKGQLTMNTEAFF. The CDR3 DNA reads TGCAAGGGACAGCTAACTATGAACACTGAAGCTTTCTTT.

The gene calls are TRBV7-2 and TRBJ1-2, with TRBD1 matching over 9 bases. The V and J ends lost 5 bases and 0 bases, in that order; junction bases with no gene match: 10. Germline assignment: CDR1 SGHTA and CDR2 FQGNSA. This CDR3 has 17 amino acids. In DNA form, the CDR3 reads TGTGCCAGCAGCACACGAAAAACAGGGGGCGCTAACTATGGCTACACCTTC. This gives the protein CASSTRKTGGANYGYTF.

This clone has only one observation. The CDR3 DNA sequence: TGTGCCAGCTCACCTACGGCACAGCATGGCTACACCTTC. It yields the protein CASSPTAQHGYTF. V usage is TRBV18 and J usage is TRBJ1-2; D gene ambiguous. CDR3 length: 13 residues. The V and J ends lost 3 bases and 6 bases respectively, with 11 bases between them. CDR1 and CDR2 (germline): KGHSH, LQKENI.

The chain couples TRBV4-1 to TRBJ2-7, with D unresolved. CDR3 length equals 14 residues. V was clipped by 2 bases and J by 3 bases, with 11 bases between them. Germline V gives CDR1 MGHRA, CDR2 YSYEKL. In DNA, the CDR3 is TGCGCCAGCAGCCAAACGTTCGGAGTCTACGAGCAGTACTTC. As protein: CASSQTFGVYEQYF.

Notes on this clone: One end of the junction fails to match germline, which may point to a read error. The gene calls are TRBV7-9 and TRBJ1-4; D not resolved. Germline CDR1 is SEHNR and CDR2 is FQNEAQ (reference sequence). This CDR3 region has 14 residues. CDR3: CASSLAARSEELFF. CDR3 coding DNA: TGTGCCAGCAGTTTAGCCGCCCGGTCCGAAGAACTGTTTTTT.

The chain combines TRBV6-1 with TRBJ2-1; D is ambiguous. The CDR3 is 13 amino acids. V lost 3 bases and J lost 4, with 7 bases in between. Germline-derived CDR1 and CDR2 are MNHNS and SASEGT. The CDR3 is CASSEVVYNEQFF. The CDR3 bases are TGTGCCAGCAGTGAGGTAGTTTACAATGAGCAGTTCTTC.

This chain joins TRBV4-1 and TRBJ2-5, with 12 bases fitting TRBD2. The CDR3 has 16 residues. The V segment lost 3 bases and the J segment 4 bases; nucleotides outside the gene matches: 6. From germline, CDR1 is MGHRA and CDR2 YSYEKL. The CDR3 DNA follows: TGCGCCAGCAGCCACTCACCGACTAGCGGGGGAGAGACCCAGTACTTC. Translation: CASSHSPTSGGETQYF.

CDR3 in amino acids: CASSFEGPREQYF. In DNA form, the CDR3 reads TGTGCCAGCAGTTTTGAGGGTCCGAGGGAGCAGTACTTC. The chain combines TRBV12-3 or TRBV12-4 with TRBJ2-7, with D possibly matching TRBD2 (5 bases). This CDR3 comprises 13 residues. V was cut by 3 bases and J by 7 bases, with 13 bases left in between.

The rearrangement joins TRBV4-1 to TRBJ2-7, with a tentative D call TRBD2 (6 bases). Germline-derived CDR1 and CDR2 are MGHRA and YSYEKL. The CDR3 contains 16 residues. Trimming took 1 base from V and 0 from J, leaving 13 bases between them. Written as DNA, the CDR3 is TGCGCCAGCAGCCAAGGGGGAGGACTCCGCTCCTACGAGCAGTACTTC. Its protein is CASSQGGGLRSYEQYF.

The chain carries TRBV15 and TRBJ2-7, with D perhaps matching TRBD2 (6 bases). Germline loops: CDR1 LNHNV, CDR2 YYDKDF (reference sequence). Trimming took 0 bases from V and 5 from J, leaving 17 bases between them. The CDR3 is made up of 16 amino acids. The CDR3 DNA follows: TGTGCCACCAGCAGAGACCCAAACCCAGGGAGGAACGAGCAGTACTTC. It is translated as CATSRDPNPGRNEQYF. The whole variable domain, filled in from reference TRBV15 and TRBJ2-7, reads DAMVIQNPRYQVTQFGKPVTLSCSQTLNHNVMYWYQQKSSQAPKLLFHYYDKDFNNEADTPDNFQSRRPNTSFCFLDIRSPGLGDTAMYLCATSRDPNPGRNEQYFGPGTRLTVT.

The DNA for the CDR3 is TGTGCCTGGGCCACCGGGACAGGCTTACTTCCCTATGGCTACACCTTC. This gives the protein CAWATGTGLLPYGYTF. The rearrangement uses TRBV30 and TRBJ1-2; 8 bases line up with TRBD1. The CDR3 consists of 16 residues. With 5 bases clipped from V and 4 bases from J, the junction kept 15 bases outside the gene matches. Germline-derived CDR1 and CDR2 are GTSNPN and SVGIG (reference sequence). Drawing the rest from reference TRBV30 and TRBJ1-2, the complete variable domain is SQTIHQWPATLVQPVGSPLSLECTVEGTSNPNLYWYRQAAGRGLQLLFYSVGIGQISSEVPQNLSASRPQDRQFILSSKKLLLSDSGFYLCAWATGTGLLPYGYTFGSGTRLTVV.

The V and J genes are TRBV7-9 and TRBJ1-1; D is uncertain. V lost 8 bases and J 0 bases, leaving 13 bases between the germline ends. CDR3 size: 14 residues. Germline CDR1 and CDR2: SEHNR and FQNEAQ (reference sequence). The CDR3 loop is CASERGGMNTEAFF. The CDR3 DNA reads TGTGCCAGCGAACGGGGAGGCATGAACACTGAAGCTTTCTTT. Together with reference TRBV7-9 and TRBJ1-1, the CDR3 gives the full variable domain: DTGVSQNPRHKITKRGQNVTFRCDPISEHNRLYWYRQTLGQGPEFLTYFQNEAQLEKSRLLSDRFSAERPKGSFSTLEIQRTEQGDSAMYLCASERGGMNTEAFFGQGTRLTVV.

This rearrangement joins TRBV11-2 to TRBJ1-4; 9 bases map to TRBD1. The CDR3 length is 14 residues. The trim removed 3 bases at V and 7 bases at J, leaving 3 bases unmatched. Germline V gene sequence: CDR1 SGHAT, CDR2 FQNNGV. The CDR3 region is CASSLGTGTEKLFF. CDR3 DNA sequence: TGTGCCAGCAGCTTGGGGACAGGGACTGAAAAACTGTTTTTT.

The chain uses TRBV29-1 and TRBJ1-1; the D gene is possibly TRBD1 (6 bases). Trimming pared 6 bases from V and 4 bases from J, leaving 12 bases between. The CDR3 spans 12 residues. The germline gives CDR1 SQVTM, CDR2 ANQGSEA. CDR3 DNA: TGCAGCGTCCAACAGGGTGTCACTGAAGCTTTCTTT. It yields the protein CSVQQGVTEAFF. The whole variable domain, filled in from reference TRBV29-1 and TRBJ1-1, reads SAVISQKPSRDICQRGTSLTIQCQVDSQVTMMFWYRQQPGQSLTLIATANQGSEATYESGFVIDKFPISRPNLTFSTLTVSNMSPEDSSIYLCSVQQGVTEAFFGQGTRLTVV.

This chain uses TRBV7-6 with TRBJ1-1; a possible D gene is TRBD1 (6 bases). Trimming left V 8 bases short and J 6 bases short, with 16 bases between. Germline loops: CDR1 SGHVS, CDR2 FNYEAQ. The CDR3 extends over 13 amino acids. CDR3 in DNA: TGTGCCAGCTCGCCAGGGGCAATCGCTGAAGCTTTCTTT. It translates to CASSPGAIAEAFF.

The chain employs TRBV4-1 and TRBJ1-6, with a weak D call TRBD1 (5 bases). In germline, CDR1 is MGHRA, CDR2 YSYEKL. This CDR3 region has 16 residues. The ends were cut back, 0 bases at V and 7 bases at J, with 13 bases in the middle. CDR3 residues: CASSQERAGRNSPLHF. CDR3 coding DNA: TGCGCCAGCAGCCAAGAGCGAGCAGGGAGGAATTCACCCCTCCACTTT.

Comments on this clone: The same CDR3 can be traced to other DNA sequences in this sample. The chain combines TRBV12-3 or TRBV12-4 with TRBJ1-2; D ambiguous. V lost 1 base, J lost 3 bases, and 3 bases lay in between. The CDR3 spans 12 residues. Here the CDR3 DNA reads TGTGCCAGCAGTTTAGGGCACTATGGCTACACCTTC. Its protein is CASSLGHYGYTF.

CDR3 nucleotides: TGTGCCAGCAGCTTTGGACAGGGGATGAAGTTCTTC. Its protein is CASSFGQGMKFF. This sequence joins TRBV7-3 and TRBJ2-1, with TRBD1 matching 9 bases. The CDR3 sequence is 12 residues long. Germline assignment: CDR1 SGHTA and CDR2 FQGTGA. V shed 3 bases, J shed 14 bases, and the junction held 5 bases outside the gene matches.

The V call is TRBV30, the J call TRBJ1-5; no clear D gene. This CDR3 contains 14 residues. Trimming removed 2 bases at V and 0 bases at J, with 8 bases between. Germline CDR1 and CDR2: GTSNPN and SVGIG (reference sequence). In nucleotides, the CDR3 is TGTGCCTGGAGTTCCGTATATAGCAATCAGCCCCAGCATTTT. It is translated as CAWSSVYSNQPQHF. Drawing the rest from reference TRBV30 and TRBJ1-5, the complete variable domain is SQTIHQWPATLVQPVGSPLSLECTVEGTSNPNLYWYRQAAGRGLQLLFYSVGIGQISSEVPQNLSASRPQDRQFILSSKKLLLSDSGFYLCAWSSVYSNQPQHFGDGTRLSIL.

The chain combines TRBV7-8 with TRBJ2-7; 7 positions match TRBD2. The V segment lost 4 bases and the J segment 4 bases; nucleotides outside the gene matches: 10. Germline V CDR1 and CDR2: SGHVS, FQNEAQ. There are 15 residues in the CDR3. Here the CDR3 DNA reads TGTGCCAGCAGCTCTGGGCGGGGGATTGATTACGAGCAGTACTTC. This codes for CASSSGRGIDYEQYF. The variable domain in full, completed from reference TRBV7-8 and TRBJ2-7, reads GAGVSQSPRYKVAKRGQDVALRCDPISGHVSLFWYQQALGQGPEFLTYFQNEAQLDKSGLPSDRFFAERPEGSVSTLKIQRTQQEDSAVYLCASSSGRGIDYEQYFGPGTRLTVT.

This sequence joins TRBV19 and TRBJ2-1; tentative D call: TRBD1 (5 bases). CDR3 length: 18 amino acids. Per germline, CDR1 LNHDA and CDR2 SQIVND (reference sequence). Trimming stripped 6 bases from V and 0 bases from J, with 21 bases between. CDR3 sequence: CASRVTALISLSYNEQFF. As DNA, the CDR3 is TGTGCCAGTAGGGTGACAGCGCTGATCTCCCTCTCCTACAATGAGCAGTTCTTC.

The CDR3 nucleotides read TGTGCCAGCAGTTGGGTTTCCTCGGGGGGCTACACCTTC. Its translation: CASSWVSSGGYTF. This sequence joins TRBV12-3 or TRBV12-4 and TRBJ1-2, with no clear D. V lost 4 bases, J lost 8 bases, and 14 bases lay in between. This CDR3 comprises 13 residues.

The V and J genes are TRBV9 and TRBJ2-5; 9 bases map to TRBD2. The length of the CDR3 is 15 residues. J gave up 5 bases and V 4 bases, and 9 bases lay outside the gene matches. The germline V gene encodes CDR1 SGDLS and CDR2 YYNGEE. CDR3 sequence reads: CASSPWSSGGETQYF. CDR3 DNA: TGTGCCAGCAGCCCCTGGAGTAGCGGGGGTGAGACCCAGTACTTC.